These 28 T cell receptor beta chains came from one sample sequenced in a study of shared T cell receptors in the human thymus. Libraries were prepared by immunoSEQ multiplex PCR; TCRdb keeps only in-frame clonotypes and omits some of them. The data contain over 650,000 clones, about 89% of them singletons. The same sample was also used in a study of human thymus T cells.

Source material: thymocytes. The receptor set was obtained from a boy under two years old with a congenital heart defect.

The DNA for the CDR3 is TGCGCCAGCAGCTCGGACAGTGAGGAAAAACTGTTTTTT. This codes for CASSSDSEEKLFF. The chain couples TRBV5-1 to TRBJ1-4, with D perhaps TRBD1 (6 bases). Germline V CDR1 and CDR2: SGHRS, YFSETQ. This CDR3 has 13 residues. With 3 bases removed from V and 8 bases from J, the gap between germline ends came to 11 bases.

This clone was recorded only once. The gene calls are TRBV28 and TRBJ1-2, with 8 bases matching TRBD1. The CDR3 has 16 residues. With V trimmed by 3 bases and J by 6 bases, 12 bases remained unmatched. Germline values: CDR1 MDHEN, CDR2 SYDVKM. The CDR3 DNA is TGTGCCAGCAGTTTGAGGGGGAAAGCGACAGGGGATGGCTACACCTTC. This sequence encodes CASSLRGKATGDGYTF.

This CDR3 reads CASSSPIGRGTDTQYF. The CDR3 DNA reads as TGTGCCAGTAGTAGCCCCATAGGGAGAGGCACAGATACGCAGTATTTT. The chain employs TRBV19 and TRBJ2-3; a possible D gene is TRBD2 (5 bases). V gave up 4 bases and J gave up 1 base, with 15 bases separating them. Germline lookup yields CDR1 LNHDA and CDR2 SQIVND (reference sequence). The CDR3 is 16 amino acids. Combining the CDR3 with reference TRBV19 and TRBJ2-3 gives the whole variable domain DGGITQSPKYLFRKEGQNVTLSCEQNLNHDAMYWYRQDPGQGLRLIYYSQIVNDFQKGDIAEGYSVSREKKESFPLTVTSAQKNPTAFYLCASSSPIGRGTDTQYFGPGTRLTVL.

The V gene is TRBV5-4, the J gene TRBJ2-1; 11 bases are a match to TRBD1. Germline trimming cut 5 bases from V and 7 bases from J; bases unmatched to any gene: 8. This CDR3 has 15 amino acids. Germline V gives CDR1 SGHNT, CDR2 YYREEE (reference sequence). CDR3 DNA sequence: TGTGCCAGCAGACCAAGGACAGGGGGCGAAAATGAGCAGTTCTTC. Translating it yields CASRPRTGGENEQFF.

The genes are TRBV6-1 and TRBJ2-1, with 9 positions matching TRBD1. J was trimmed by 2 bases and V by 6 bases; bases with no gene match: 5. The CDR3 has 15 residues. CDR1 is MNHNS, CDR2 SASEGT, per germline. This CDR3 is CASRGDRDPYNEQFF. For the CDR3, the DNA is TGTGCCAGCAGGGGGGACAGGGACCCCTACAATGAGCAGTTCTTC.

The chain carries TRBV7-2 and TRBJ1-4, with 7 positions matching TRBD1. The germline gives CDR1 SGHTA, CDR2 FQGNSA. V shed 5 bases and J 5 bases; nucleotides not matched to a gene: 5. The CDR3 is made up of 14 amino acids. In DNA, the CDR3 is TGTGCCAGCAGCCCGTCACAGGGGAATGAAAAACTGTTTTTT. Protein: CASSPSQGNEKLFF.

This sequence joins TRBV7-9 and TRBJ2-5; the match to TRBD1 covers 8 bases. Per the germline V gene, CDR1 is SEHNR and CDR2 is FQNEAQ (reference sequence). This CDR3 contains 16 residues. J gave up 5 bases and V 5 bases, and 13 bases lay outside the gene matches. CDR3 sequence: CASSPVRDRGTETQYF. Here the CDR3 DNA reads TGTGCCAGCAGCCCAGTTAGAGACAGGGGAACGGAGACCCAGTACTTC.

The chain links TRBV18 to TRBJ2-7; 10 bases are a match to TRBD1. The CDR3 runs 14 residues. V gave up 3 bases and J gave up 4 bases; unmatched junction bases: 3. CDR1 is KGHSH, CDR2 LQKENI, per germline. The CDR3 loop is CASSPGQGLYEQYF. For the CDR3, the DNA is TGTGCCAGCTCACCGGGACAGGGGTTGTACGAGCAGTACTTC.

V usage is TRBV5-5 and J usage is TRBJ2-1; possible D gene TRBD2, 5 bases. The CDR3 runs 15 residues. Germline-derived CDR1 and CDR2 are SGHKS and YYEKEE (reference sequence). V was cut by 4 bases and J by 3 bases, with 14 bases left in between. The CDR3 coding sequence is TGTGCCAGCAGCATACCTAGCCAGGTCTACAATGAGCAGTTCTTC. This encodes CASSIPSQVYNEQFF.

The chain's CDR3 is CAISEALTSGRQGTQYF. The CDR3 DNA sequence: TGTGCCATCAGTGAGGCCCTGACTAGCGGGCGCCAGGGGACCCAGTACTTC. The chain combines TRBV10-3 with TRBJ2-5; 10 bases are shared with TRBD2. With 2 bases clipped from V and 7 bases from J, the junction kept 13 bases outside the gene matches. The CDR3 contains 17 residues. Germline CDR1 reads ENHRY; CDR2 reads SYGVKD.

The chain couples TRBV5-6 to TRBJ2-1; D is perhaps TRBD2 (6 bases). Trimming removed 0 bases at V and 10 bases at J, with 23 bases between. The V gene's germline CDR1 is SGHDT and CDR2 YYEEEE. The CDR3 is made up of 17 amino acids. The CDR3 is CASSLVGGGTPQLEQFF. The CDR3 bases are TGTGCCAGCAGCTTGGTCGGCGGAGGGACTCCGCAGCTCGAGCAGTTCTTC.

CDR3 sequence: CASSPLFPATNEKLFF. Here the CDR3 DNA reads TGTGCCAGCAGTCCCCTCTTTCCCGCAACTAATGAAAAACTGTTTTTT. The chain joins TRBV27 to TRBJ1-4, with no clear D. The CDR3 has 16 residues. The V and J ends lost 5 bases and 0 bases respectively, with 13 bases between them. CDR1 is MNHEY, CDR2 SMNVEV, per germline (reference sequence).

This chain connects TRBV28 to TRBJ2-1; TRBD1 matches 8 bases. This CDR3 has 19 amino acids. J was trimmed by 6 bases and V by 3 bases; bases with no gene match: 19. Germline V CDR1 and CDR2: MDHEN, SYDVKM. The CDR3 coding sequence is TGTGCCAGCAGTTTCAGTATTCTCCCGGGACAGGCCCCGGGCAATGAGCAGTTCTTC. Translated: CASSFSILPGQAPGNEQFF.

The CDR3 loop reads CASSPRTAQETQYF. The CDR3 DNA reads TGTGCCAGCAGCCCCAGGACAGCCCAAGAGACCCAGTACTTC. This sequence joins TRBV9 and TRBJ2-5, with D maybe TRBD1 (6 bases). CDR1 is SGDLS, CDR2 YYNGEE, per germline. Trimming cost V 4 bases and J 1 base, with 11 bases left between them. CDR3 length: 14 amino acids.

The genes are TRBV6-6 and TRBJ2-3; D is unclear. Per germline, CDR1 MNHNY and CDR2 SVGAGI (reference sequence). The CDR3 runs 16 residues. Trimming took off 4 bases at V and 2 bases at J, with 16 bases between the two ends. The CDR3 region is CASSLSTQAFTDTQYF. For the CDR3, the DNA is TGTGCCAGCAGTTTATCCACACAAGCGTTCACAGATACGCAGTATTTT.

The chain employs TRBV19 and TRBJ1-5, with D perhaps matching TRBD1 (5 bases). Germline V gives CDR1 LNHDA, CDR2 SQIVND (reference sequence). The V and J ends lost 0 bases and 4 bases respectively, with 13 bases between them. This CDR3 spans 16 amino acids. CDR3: CASSIDGRGGNQPQHF. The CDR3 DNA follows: TGTGCCAGTAGTATAGATGGTAGGGGTGGAAATCAGCCCCAGCATTTT.

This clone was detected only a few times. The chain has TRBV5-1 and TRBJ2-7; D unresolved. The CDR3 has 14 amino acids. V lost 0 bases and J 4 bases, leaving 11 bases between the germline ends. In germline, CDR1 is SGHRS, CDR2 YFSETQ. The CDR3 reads CASSLGATPYEQYF. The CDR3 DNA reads TGCGCCAGCAGCTTGGGGGCTACTCCATACGAGCAGTACTTC.

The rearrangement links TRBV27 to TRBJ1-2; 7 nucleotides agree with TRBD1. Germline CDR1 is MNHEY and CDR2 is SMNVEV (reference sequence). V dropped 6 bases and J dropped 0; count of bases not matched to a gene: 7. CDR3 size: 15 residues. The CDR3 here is CASRRQGTANYGYTF. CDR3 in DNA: TGTGCCAGCAGGCGACAGGGAACCGCTAACTATGGCTACACCTTC.

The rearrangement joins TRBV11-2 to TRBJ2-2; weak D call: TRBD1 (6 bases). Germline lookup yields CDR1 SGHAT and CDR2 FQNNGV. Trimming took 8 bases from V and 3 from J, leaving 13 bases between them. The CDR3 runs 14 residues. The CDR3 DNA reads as TGTGCCAGCGAAGACAGACAGGACACCGGGGAGCTGTTTTTT. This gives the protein CASEDRQDTGELFF.

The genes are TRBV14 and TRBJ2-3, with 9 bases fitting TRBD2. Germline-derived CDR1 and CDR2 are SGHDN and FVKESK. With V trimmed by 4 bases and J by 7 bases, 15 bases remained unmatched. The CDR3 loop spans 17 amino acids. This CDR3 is CASSPRGSGGARNTQYF. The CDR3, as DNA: TGTGCCAGCAGCCCCCGTGGTAGCGGGGGAGCGAGGAATACGCAGTATTTT.

This CDR3 is CATSRGELAGSYNEQFF. The CDR3 coding sequence is TGTGCCACCAGCAGAGGGGAACTAGCGGGCTCCTACAATGAGCAGTTCTTC. This chain links TRBV15 with TRBJ2-1; 9 bases agree with TRBD2. The V segment lost 1 base and the J segment 0 bases; nucleotides outside the gene matches: 4. Germline V gene lookup returns CDR1 LNHNV and CDR2 YYDKDF (reference sequence). The CDR3 consists of 17 residues. The entire variable domain, with the rest obtained from reference TRBV15 and TRBJ2-1, is as follows: DAMVIQNPRYQVTQFGKPVTLSCSQTLNHNVMYWYQQKSSQAPKLLFHYYDKDFNNEADTPDNFQSRRPNTSFCFLDIRSPGLGDTAMYLCATSRGELAGSYNEQFFGPGTRLTVL.

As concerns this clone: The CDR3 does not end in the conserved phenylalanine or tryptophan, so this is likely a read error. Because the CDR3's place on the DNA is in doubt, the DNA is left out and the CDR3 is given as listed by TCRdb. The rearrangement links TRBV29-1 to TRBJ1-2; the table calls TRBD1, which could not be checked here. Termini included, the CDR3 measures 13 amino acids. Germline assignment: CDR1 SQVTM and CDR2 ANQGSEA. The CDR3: CSVDPATGGLFDL.

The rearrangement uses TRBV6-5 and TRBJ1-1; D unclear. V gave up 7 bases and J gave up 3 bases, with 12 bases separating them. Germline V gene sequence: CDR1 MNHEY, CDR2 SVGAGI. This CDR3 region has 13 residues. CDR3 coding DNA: TGTGCCAGCAATAAAATGGGAGACACTGAAGCTTTCTTT. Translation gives CASNKMGDTEAFF.

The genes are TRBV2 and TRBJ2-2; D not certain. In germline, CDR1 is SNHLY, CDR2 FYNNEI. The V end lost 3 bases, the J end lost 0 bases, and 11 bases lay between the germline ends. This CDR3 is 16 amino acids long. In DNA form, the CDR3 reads TGTGCCAGCAGTGACCACTACCCTACGAACACCGGGGAGCTGTTTTTT. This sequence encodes CASSDHYPTNTGELFF.

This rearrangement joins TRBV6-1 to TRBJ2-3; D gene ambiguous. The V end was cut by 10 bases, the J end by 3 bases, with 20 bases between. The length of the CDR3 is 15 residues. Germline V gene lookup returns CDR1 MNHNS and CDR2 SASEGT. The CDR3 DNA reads TGTGCCACCCAAACGACCCTAGGAGTAACAGATACGCAGTATTTT. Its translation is CATQTTLGVTDTQYF.

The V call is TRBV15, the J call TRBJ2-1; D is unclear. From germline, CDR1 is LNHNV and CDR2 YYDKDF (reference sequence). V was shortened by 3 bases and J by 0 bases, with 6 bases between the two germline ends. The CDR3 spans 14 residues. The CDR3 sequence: CATSRGPSYNEQFF. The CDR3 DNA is TGTGCCACCAGCAGGGGCCCCTCCTACAATGAGCAGTTCTTC.

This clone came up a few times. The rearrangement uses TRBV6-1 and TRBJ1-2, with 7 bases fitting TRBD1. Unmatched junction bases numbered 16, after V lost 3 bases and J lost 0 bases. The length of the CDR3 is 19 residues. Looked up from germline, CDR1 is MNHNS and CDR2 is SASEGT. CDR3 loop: CASSDVSGQEKLANYGYTF. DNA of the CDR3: TGTGCCAGCAGTGACGTTTCCGGACAGGAAAAACTAGCTAACTATGGCTACACCTTC.

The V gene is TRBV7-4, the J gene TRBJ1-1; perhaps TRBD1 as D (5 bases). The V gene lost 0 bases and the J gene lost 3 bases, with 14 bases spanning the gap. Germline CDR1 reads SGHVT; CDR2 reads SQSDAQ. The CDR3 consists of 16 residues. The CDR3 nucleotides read TGTGCCAGCAGCTTAGCGTTTCGGCAGGGCTACACTGAAGCTTTCTTT. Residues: CASSLAFRQGYTEAFF.